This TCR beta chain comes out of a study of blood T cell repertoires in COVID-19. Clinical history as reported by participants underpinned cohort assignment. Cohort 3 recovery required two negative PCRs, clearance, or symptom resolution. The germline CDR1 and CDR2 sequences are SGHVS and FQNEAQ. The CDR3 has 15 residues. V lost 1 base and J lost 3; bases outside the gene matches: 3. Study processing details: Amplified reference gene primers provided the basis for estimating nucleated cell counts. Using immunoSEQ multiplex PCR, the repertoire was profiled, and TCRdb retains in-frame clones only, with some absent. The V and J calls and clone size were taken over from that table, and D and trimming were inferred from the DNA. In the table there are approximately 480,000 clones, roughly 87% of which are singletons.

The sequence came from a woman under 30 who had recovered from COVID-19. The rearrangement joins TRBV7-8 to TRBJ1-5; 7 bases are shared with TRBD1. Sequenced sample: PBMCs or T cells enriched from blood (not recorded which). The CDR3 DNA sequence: TGTGCCAGCAGCTTAGACGGACAGGACAATCAGCCCCAGCATTTT. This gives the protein CASSLDGQDNQPQHF.